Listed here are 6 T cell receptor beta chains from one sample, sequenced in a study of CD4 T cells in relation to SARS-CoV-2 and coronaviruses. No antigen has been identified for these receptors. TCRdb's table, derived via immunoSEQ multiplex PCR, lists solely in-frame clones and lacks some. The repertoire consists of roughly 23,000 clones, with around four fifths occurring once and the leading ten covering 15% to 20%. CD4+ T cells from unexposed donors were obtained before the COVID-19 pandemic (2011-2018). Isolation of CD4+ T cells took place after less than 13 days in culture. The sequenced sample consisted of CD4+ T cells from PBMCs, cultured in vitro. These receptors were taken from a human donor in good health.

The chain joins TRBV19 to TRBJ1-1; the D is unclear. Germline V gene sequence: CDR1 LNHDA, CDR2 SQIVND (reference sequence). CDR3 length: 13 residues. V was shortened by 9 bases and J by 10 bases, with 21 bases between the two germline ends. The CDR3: CASLGGSVVGAFF. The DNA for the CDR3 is TGTGCCAGCCTCGGTGGGTCCGTGGTGGGAGCTTTCTTT.

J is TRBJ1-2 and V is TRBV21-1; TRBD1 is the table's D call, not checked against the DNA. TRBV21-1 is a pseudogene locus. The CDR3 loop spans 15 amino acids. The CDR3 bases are TGTGCCAGAGACAGGGTATCAGGGATGGTCTATGGCTACACCTTC. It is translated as CARDRVSGMVYGYTF.

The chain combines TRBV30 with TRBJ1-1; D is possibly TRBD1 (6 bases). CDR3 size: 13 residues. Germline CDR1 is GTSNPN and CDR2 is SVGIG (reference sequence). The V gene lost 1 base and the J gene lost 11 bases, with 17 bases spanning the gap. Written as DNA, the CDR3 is TGTGCCTGGAGTGGGGGGCGGACGGGGGAGGCTTTCTTT. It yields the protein CAWSGGRTGEAFF.

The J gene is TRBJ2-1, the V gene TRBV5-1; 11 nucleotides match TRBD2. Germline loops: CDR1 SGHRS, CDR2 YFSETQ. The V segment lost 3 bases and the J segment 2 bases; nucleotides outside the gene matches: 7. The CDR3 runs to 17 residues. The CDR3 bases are TGCGCCAGCAGCTCAGATTTAGCGGGAGGGACCTACAATGAGCAGTTCTTC. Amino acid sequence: CASSSDLAGGTYNEQFF.

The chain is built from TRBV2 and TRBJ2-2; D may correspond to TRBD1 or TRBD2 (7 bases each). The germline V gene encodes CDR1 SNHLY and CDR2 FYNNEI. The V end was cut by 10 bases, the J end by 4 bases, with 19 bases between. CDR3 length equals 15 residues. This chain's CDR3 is CATREVDRATGELFF. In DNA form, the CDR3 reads TGTGCCACCCGGGAGGTAGACAGGGCCACCGGGGAGCTGTTTTTT.

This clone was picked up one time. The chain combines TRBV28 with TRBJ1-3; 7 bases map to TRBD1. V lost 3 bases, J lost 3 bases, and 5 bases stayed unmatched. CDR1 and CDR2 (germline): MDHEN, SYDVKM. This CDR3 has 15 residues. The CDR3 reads CASSLEGAYGNTIYF. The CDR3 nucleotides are TGTGCCAGCAGTTTGGAGGGGGCATATGGAAACACCATATATTTT.